The TCR beta chain under discussion was sequenced for a study of spatial heterogeneity in lung cancer. Turning to the study itself: More beta-chain than alpha-chain sequences were consistently detected. The correlation between TCR transcript counts in tumor regions and a T cell module score from matched bulk RNA-seq was strong. Whole-study results and caveats: Counts of expanded intratumoral alpha and beta TCRs tracked tumor mutation counts.

In TCRdb, the 5' RACE reads were re-called with MiXCR into one record per CDR3 protein. This sample has over 15,000 distinct CDR3 sequences, with 4.5% to 7% found just once. This clonotype was detected ten times or more. Its target is not known. V gave up 8 bases and J gave up 0 bases, with 20 bases separating them. The CDR3 totals 15 residues. Per the germline V gene, CDR1 is DFQATT and CDR2 is SNEGSKA (reference sequence). Noted time point: sample taken at primary tumor resection. The 70 or so donors had untreated early-stage non-small cell lung cancer. Tumor, nontumor lung or frozen PBMC supplied whole RNA, sequenced without sorting.

The receptor was isolated from a female donor with early-stage non-small cell lung cancer. The sample was lung tumor tissue, taken at surgery. The V gene is TRBV20-1, the J gene TRBJ2-7; D gene uncertain. CDR3 loop: CSTAAAPGSSYEQYF. The CDR3 region has the DNA TGCAGTACAGCCGCAGCGCCGGGCAGCTCCTACGAGCAGTACTTC.